What follows are 24 T cell receptor beta chains derived from one specimen sequenced in a study of T-cell memory formation after mild COVID-19 listed by TCRdb under 2021. The library was built by means of 5' RACE. Sequencing relied on an Illumina NovaSeq 6000. Starting from the raw public reads, TCRdb applied fastp trimming at Q25, assembled clones with MiXCR and retained in-frame beta chains. For every CDR3 protein sequence, its rows merge into one entry that carries the most common genes and DNA. In this sample the table shows about 390,000 distinct CDR3 sequences, about 15% of which occur a single time. Of the sample, 20% to 25% falls within the top ten clones. The sample consisted of PBMCs or a T cell subset sorted from them (not recorded which). These receptor sequences come from a young man who had mild COVID-19 (a few samples of this study predate the infection). The sample titles of this study are shuffled in the database, so cell type and time point are left out; the donor was told from shared clones.

V is TRBV7-9 and J is TRBJ2-3; D remains unclear. The germline CDR1 and CDR2 sequences are SEHNR and FQNEAQ (reference sequence). The length of the CDR3 is 14 residues. Trimming shortened V by 1 base and J by 2 bases, and 7 bases separated the two germline ends. The CDR3 nucleotides read TGTGCCAGCAGCTTAGAGTCGTACACAGATACGCAGTATTTT. Its translation is CASSLESYTDTQYF.

This chain links TRBV5-1 with TRBJ2-7, with 7 positions matching TRBD2. There are 13 residues in the CDR3. V trimming: 0 bases; J trimming: 7 bases; junction bases outside the gene matches: 4. Looked up from germline, CDR1 is SGHRS and CDR2 is YFSETQ. The CDR3 DNA sequence: TGCGCCAGCAGCTTGGGGGTAGCGGGTGAGCAGTACGTC. Its protein is CASSLGVAGEQYV.

This clonotype was seen a single time. This chain uses TRBV27 with TRBJ1-4; 9 nucleotides line up with TRBD1. In germline, CDR1 is MNHEY, CDR2 SMNVEV (reference sequence). The CDR3 has 14 residues. The V segment lost 9 bases and the J segment 8 bases; nucleotides outside the gene matches: 10. CDR3 DNA sequence: TGTGCCAGTTACTCACAGGGGGCAGGGGAAAAACTGTTTTTT. It translates to CASYSQGAGEKLFF.

There are a few counts of this clonotype. V usage is TRBV3-1 and J usage is TRBJ1-1, with D unresolved. This CDR3 spans 15 amino acids. With 4 bases removed from V and 4 bases from J, the gap between germline ends came to 16 bases. Per germline, CDR1 LGHDT and CDR2 YNNKEL (reference sequence). The CDR3 DNA follows: TGTGCCAGCAGCCTGCAGCCCCAGGTTACCACTGAAGCTTTCTTT. Translating it yields CASSLQPQVTTEAFF.

The rearrangement uses TRBV9 and TRBJ2-3; unclear D gene. The CDR3 is 14 amino acids. Trimming left V 4 bases short and J 3 bases short, with 12 bases between. From germline, CDR1 is SGDLS and CDR2 YYNGEE. The CDR3 DNA is TGTGCCAGCAGCACGTCTACCCATACAGATACGCAGTATTTT. Translated, it gives CASSTSTHTDTQYF.

This rearrangement joins TRBV5-1 to TRBJ1-6; no clear D gene. Germline lookup yields CDR1 SGHRS and CDR2 YFSETQ. Trimming cost V 0 bases and J 12 bases, with 16 bases left between them. The CDR3 covers 15 residues. CDR3 residues: CASSLEQATSIPLHF. The DNA for the CDR3 is TGCGCCAGCAGCTTGGAGCAGGCAACGTCTATACCCCTCCACTTT.

Written as DNA, the CDR3 is TGTGCCAGCACTCGAGGGGCAGTGGAGACCCAGTACTTC. It is translated as CASTRGAVETQYF. V is TRBV6-6 and J is TRBJ2-5; D may be TRBD1 or TRBD2 (5 bases each). The germline V gene encodes CDR1 MNHNY and CDR2 SVGAGI (reference sequence). The CDR3 has 13 amino acids. V shed 7 bases and J shed 5 bases, with 14 bases lying between them.

This rearrangement joins TRBV7-2 to TRBJ2-7; a possible D gene is TRBD2 (7 bases). The germline V and J ends were trimmed by 5 bases and 10 bases, with 18 bases remaining between them. This CDR3 spans 13 amino acids. The germline CDR1 and CDR2 sequences are SGHTA and FQGNSA. CDR3 sequence reads: CASSGTPGGRQYV. As DNA, the CDR3 is TGTGCCAGCAGCGGGACTCCCGGGGGGCGTCAGTACGTC.

This clonotype was counted a few times. The chain combines TRBV20-1 with TRBJ2-7; TRBD1 agrees at 8 bases. Germline V gene sequence: CDR1 DFQATT, CDR2 SNEGSKA (reference sequence). J was trimmed by 3 bases and V by 0 bases; bases with no gene match: 4. This CDR3 contains 14 residues. This CDR3 is CSAREGTGGYEQYF. The CDR3 DNA follows: TGCAGTGCTAGAGAGGGAACAGGGGGCTACGAGCAGTACTTC.

The chain has TRBV6-5 and TRBJ2-7; D is unclear. Per germline, CDR1 MNHEY and CDR2 SVGAGI. The CDR3 spans 14 residues. V lost 2 bases and J lost 0, with 8 bases in between. CDR3 amino acids: CASSYALSSYEQYF. The CDR3 DNA sequence: TGTGCCAGCAGTTACGCGCTGAGCTCCTACGAGCAGTACTTC.

The genes are TRBV5-1 and TRBJ2-5, with TRBD2 identical over 10 bases. The length of the CDR3 is 16 residues. The V gene end was trimmed by 1 base and the J gene end by 0 bases; junction bases not matched to a gene: 3. The V gene's germline CDR1 is SGHRS and CDR2 YFSETQ. The CDR3 coding sequence is TGCGCCAGCAGCTTGCTAGCGGGGGATAACCAAGAGACCCAGTACTTC. Translation gives CASSLLAGDNQETQYF.

The J gene is TRBJ1-3, the V gene TRBV7-9, with D unclear. Per germline, CDR1 SEHNR and CDR2 FQNEAQ (reference sequence). V shed 5 bases and J shed 4 bases, with 9 bases lying between them. The CDR3 spans 13 residues. This CDR3 is CASSNPDGNTIYF. Written as DNA, the CDR3 is TGTGCCAGCAGCAACCCAGACGGAAACACCATATATTTT. Filled out from reference TRBV7-9 and TRBJ1-3, the complete variable domain reads DTGVSQNPRHKITKRGQNVTFRCDPISEHNRLYWYRQTLGQGPEFLTYFQNEAQLEKSRLLSDRFSAERPKGSFSTLEIQRTEQGDSAMYLCASSNPDGNTIYFGEGSWLTVV.

The chain uses TRBV12-3 or TRBV12-4 and TRBJ2-5, with 9 bases that match TRBD2. The junction had 4 bases not matched to a gene; V was cut back by 7 bases and J by 4 bases. The CDR3 runs to 13 residues. CDR3: CASTAGGRETQYF. The CDR3 DNA sequence: TGTGCCAGCACCGCGGGGGGGCGAGAGACCCAGTACTTC.

The V gene is TRBV5-4, the J gene TRBJ1-3, with unresolved D. The germline CDR1 and CDR2 sequences are SGHNT and YYREEE (reference sequence). Trimming pared 3 bases from V and 0 bases from J, leaving 10 bases between. The CDR3 has 15 residues. The CDR3 coding sequence is TGTGCCAGCAGCTCCGGGCCGGCCTCTGGAAACACCATATATTTT. Encoded protein: CASSSGPASGNTIYF.

This clonotype was recorded a few times. At one of its ends the junction is not consistent with the germline gene, which may arise from a read error. V and J are TRBV7-3 and TRBJ1-1, with D perhaps matching TRBD1 (6 bases). Germline V gene data show CDR1 as SGHTA and CDR2 as FQGTGA. This CDR3 has 13 amino acids. The CDR3 region has the DNA TGTGCCAGCAGCCCCGTCAAGGGGGGAAGCTTGGTCTTT. This translates into CASSPVKGGSLVF. The variable domain in full, completed from reference TRBV7-3 and TRBJ1-1, reads GAGVSQTPSNKVTEKGKYVELRCDPISGHTALYWYRQSLGQGPEFLIYFQGTGAADDSGLPNDRFFAVRPEGSVSTLKIQRTERGDSAVYLCASSPVKGGSLVFGQGTRLTVV.

The chain is built from TRBV7-3 and TRBJ2-5; D is undetermined. The V and J ends lost 5 bases and 3 bases respectively, with 13 bases between them. The CDR3 runs 14 residues. The germline V gene has CDR1 SGHTA and CDR2 FQGTGA. The CDR3 DNA follows: TGTGCCAGCAGCCCGAGAGAACCCGAAGAGACCCAGTACTTC. Encoded protein: CASSPREPEETQYF.

The rearrangement uses TRBV4-3 and TRBJ2-5; no firm D call. This CDR3 contains 16 residues. Germline V gene lookup returns CDR1 LGHNA and CDR2 YSLEER. V was clipped by 2 bases and J by 5 bases, with 18 bases between them. CDR3 sequence reads: CASSQYPGRLGETQYF. In nucleotides, the CDR3 is TGCGCCAGCAGCCAATACCCCGGACGTCTGGGGGAGACCCAGTACTTC.

This clonotype was counted only a few times. The chain has TRBV7-9 and TRBJ1-1, with 8 positions matching TRBD1. The CDR3 is 14 amino acids. V shed 5 bases and J 3 bases; nucleotides not matched to a gene: 5. Germline V gene sequence: CDR1 SEHNR, CDR2 FQNEAQ (reference sequence). CDR3 residues: CASSPGGADTEAFF. DNA for the CDR3: TGTGCCAGCAGCCCAGGGGGCGCCGACACTGAAGCTTTCTTT.

Ten or more counts support this clonotype. The chain joins TRBV5-1 to TRBJ1-6; D unresolved. The CDR3 contains 16 residues. Looked up from germline, CDR1 is SGHRS and CDR2 is YFSETQ. The germline V and J ends were trimmed by 5 bases and 6 bases, with 18 bases remaining between them. CDR3 DNA sequence: TGCGCCAGCAGAGTCGGGCCCAACGCTGCTAATTCACCCCTCCACTTT. Residues: CASRVGPNAANSPLHF.

In its sample, this clonotype was seen a few times. The chain employs TRBV3-1 and TRBJ1-2; D is uncertain. Trimming shortened V by 4 bases and J by 8 bases, and 17 bases separated the two germline ends. The length of the CDR3 is 14 residues. Germline lookup yields CDR1 LGHDT and CDR2 YNNKEL (reference sequence). CDR3 amino acids: CASSRGVGREGYTF. Written as DNA, the CDR3 is TGTGCCAGCAGCCGCGGGGTCGGGCGAGAAGGCTACACCTTC.

This clonotype has only a few counts. The chain carries TRBV6-1 and TRBJ1-4, with TRBD1 matching 8 bases. Germline V gene lookup returns CDR1 MNHNS and CDR2 SASEGT. The V segment lost 0 bases and the J segment 5 bases; nucleotides outside the gene matches: 5. This CDR3 has 16 residues. CDR3 protein: CASSEAGTGGNEKLFF. The CDR3 nucleotides are TGTGCCAGCAGTGAAGCCGGTACAGGGGGGAATGAAAAACTGTTTTTT.

There are a few counts of this clonotype. J is TRBJ2-1 and V is TRBV7-9; 9 bases match TRBD2. CDR1 SEHNR and CDR2 FQNEAQ come from the germline V gene (reference sequence). This CDR3 spans 15 amino acids. V dropped 8 bases and J dropped 4; count of bases not matched to a gene: 9. CDR3 sequence: CASVASGVKYNEQFF. The CDR3 bases are TGTGCCAGCGTGGCTAGCGGGGTGAAATACAATGAGCAGTTCTTC.

The V and J genes are TRBV4-3 and TRBJ1-6; 7 bases agree with TRBD1. The V gene end was trimmed by 4 bases and the J gene end by 0 bases; junction bases not matched to a gene: 6. The germline V gene encodes CDR1 LGHNA and CDR2 YSLEER. This CDR3 region has 17 residues. CDR3 in DNA: TGCGCCAGCAGCCGCGGACAGGCGAGCTCCTATAATTCACCCCTCCACTTT. It yields the protein CASSRGQASSYNSPLHF.

V usage is TRBV4-1 and J usage is TRBJ1-5, with TRBD1 as a possible D gene (5 bases). The CDR3 contains 14 residues. CDR1 and CDR2 (germline): MGHRA, YSYEKL. V was clipped by 4 bases and J by 4 bases, with 11 bases between them. The CDR3 DNA reads TGCGCCAGCAGCCTCCGGGACGATAATCAGCCCCAGCATTTT. It codes for CASSLRDDNQPQHF.